These 13 T cell receptor beta chains came from one sample sequenced in a study of T cell repertoires in ileal Crohn's disease. Stated time point: neoterminal ileum biopsy at postoperative endoscopy, about 6 months after surgery. Here immunoSEQ multiplex PCR was the method, and the copy in TCRdb shows in-frame clones only, minus some. The sample carries about 7,200 clones, approximately 70% recorded once. Sequenced sample: ileal tissue. The receptor set was obtained from an adult with Crohn's disease.

V is TRBV5-6 and J is TRBJ1-2, with 9 nucleotides matching TRBD1. V dropped 1 base and J dropped 8; count of bases not matched to a gene: 6. This CDR3 is built from 14 residues. Germline assignment: CDR1 SGHDT and CDR2 YYEEEE. The CDR3 sequence is CASSLRTGEQGYTF. CDR3 sequence (DNA): TGTGCCAGCAGCTTGAGGACAGGGGAGCAAGGCTACACCTTC.

The sample holds one count of this clone. The chain combines TRBV19 with TRBJ2-1; 11 positions match TRBD2. CDR1 and CDR2 from the germline V gene are LNHDA and SQIVND (reference sequence). Trimming removed 2 bases from V and 7 bases from J; junction bases left unmatched: 4. This CDR3 is 15 amino acids long. The CDR3 loop is CASSITSGRRNEQFF. CDR3 coding DNA: TGTGCCAGTAGTATAACTAGCGGGAGAAGAAATGAGCAGTTCTTC.

The V call is TRBV6-1, the J call TRBJ2-1; the D gene is possibly TRBD1 (5 bases). Germline V gene data show CDR1 as MNHNS and CDR2 as SASEGT. Trimming shortened V by 1 base and J by 5 bases, and 18 bases separated the two germline ends. This CDR3 is 17 amino acids long. CDR3 sequence (DNA): TGTGCCAGCAGTGAAGAAGAAGGGGTAGCCGGTAACAATGAGCAGTTCTTC. Translating gives CASSEEEGVAGNNEQFF.

This clone was observed a handful of times. The chain carries TRBV11-2 and TRBJ2-3; 9 nucleotides agree with TRBD2. The ends lost 4 bases at V and 2 bases at J; junction bases unmatched: 4. In germline, CDR1 is SGHAT, CDR2 FQNNGV. This CDR3 is 15 amino acids long. This CDR3 is CASSSGLASTDTQYF. The CDR3 region has the DNA TGTGCCAGCAGCTCGGGACTAGCTTCCACAGATACGCAGTATTTT.

The chain employs TRBV27 and TRBJ2-6; 7 nucleotides align to TRBD2. The CDR3 has 16 amino acids. Germline trimming cut 5 bases from V and 2 bases from J; bases unmatched to any gene: 6. Germline assignment: CDR1 MNHEY and CDR2 SMNVEV (reference sequence). CDR3 nucleotide sequence: TGTGCCAGCAGTGATAATCGGGGGGCTGGGGCCAACGTCCTGACTTTC. It specifies CASSDNRGAGANVLTF.

The J gene is TRBJ1-4, the V gene TRBV5-1; no reliable D call. The germline CDR1 and CDR2 sequences are SGHRS and YFSETQ. The V end lost 0 bases, the J end lost 0 bases, and 3 bases lay between the germline ends. This CDR3 region has 14 residues. CDR3 loop: CASSLVSTNEKLFF. CDR3 DNA: TGCGCCAGCAGCTTGGTCTCAACTAATGAAAAACTGTTTTTT.

V usage is TRBV28 and J usage is TRBJ2-5, with 15 bases identical to TRBD2. Germline values: CDR1 MDHEN, CDR2 SYDVKM. The CDR3 spans 15 residues. Losses at the gene ends were 5 bases for V and 11 bases for J; bases not matched to a gene: 9. The DNA for the CDR3 is TGTGCCAGCAGTCCCCGGACTAGCGGGAGGGCCGTGCAGTACTTC. This encodes CASSPRTSGRAVQYF.

Only a few counts were recorded for this clone. This CDR3 is also generated by other DNA sequences in the sample. The chain carries TRBV9 and TRBJ1-2; TRBD1 aligns across 10 bases. Looked up from germline, CDR1 is SGDLS and CDR2 is YYNGEE. The CDR3 runs to 14 residues. Germline trimming cut 3 bases from V and 1 base from J; bases unmatched to any gene: 0. The CDR3 loop reads CASSGTGGNYGYTF. The CDR3 DNA is TGTGCCAGCAGCGGGACAGGGGGTAACTATGGCTACACCTTC.

This chain connects TRBV2 to TRBJ1-1; a weak D match, TRBD1 (6 bases). The germline V gene encodes CDR1 SNHLY and CDR2 FYNNEI. V lost 7 bases, J lost 7 bases, and 10 bases lay in between. This CDR3 is built from 11 residues. The CDR3 sequence is CASTQGFEAFF. The CDR3 DNA reads TGTGCCAGCACACAGGGCTTTGAAGCTTTCTTT.

This chain connects TRBV27 to TRBJ2-2; the D is unclear. The V and J ends lost 6 bases and 7 bases respectively, with 15 bases between them. This CDR3 comprises 14 residues. CDR1 and CDR2 from the germline V gene are MNHEY and SMNVEV (reference sequence). The CDR3 DNA reads as TGTGCCAGCAGATCCGGGTCTCCAAACGGGGAGCTGTTTTTT. Translated, it gives CASRSGSPNGELFF.

This sequence joins TRBV7-3 and TRBJ1-1, with no clear D. This CDR3 has 14 residues. Trimming pared 2 bases from V and 1 base from J, leaving 8 bases between. The germline gives CDR1 SGHTA, CDR2 FQGTGA. In nucleotides, the CDR3 is TGTGCCAGCAGCTTAGCGGCCCAGAACACTGAAGCTTTCTTT. Its protein is CASSLAAQNTEAFF.

This sequence joins TRBV10-3 and TRBJ2-7; 9 bases are a match to TRBD2. The CDR3 is 15 amino acids. From germline, CDR1 is ENHRY and CDR2 SYGVKD. V dropped 2 bases and J dropped 5; count of bases not matched to a gene: 7. CDR3 nucleotides: TGTGCCATCAGTGAGGGGGCGGGGGGGCTCGACGAGCAGTACTTC. Translated, it gives CAISEGAGGLDEQYF.

The chain joins TRBV15 to TRBJ1-2; D is perhaps TRBD1 (5 bases). The germline V and J ends were trimmed by 0 bases and 0 bases, with 17 bases remaining between them. Germline values: CDR1 LNHNV, CDR2 YYDKDF (reference sequence). This CDR3 is 18 amino acids long. CDR3 bases: TGTGCCACCAGCAGAGACCGTGGGGGGGGACTAGCTAACTATGGCTACACCTTC. This translates into CATSRDRGGGLANYGYTF.